The rows below give T cell receptor beta chains drawn from one sample of a study of blood T cell repertoires in COVID-19. Here immunoSEQ multiplex PCR was the method, and the copy in TCRdb shows in-frame clones only, minus some. This sample has some 74,000 clones, with 88% found just once. The sample was peripheral blood. The receptors stem from a man aged 50-60 years with acute or convalescent COVID-19. Both conserved end residues are part of each CDR3. The order of the fields is V gene, clone size, CDR3 length, D gene, J gene, CDR3 DNA, CDR3 protein. D genes are given only for firm matches. Only part of the rows carry a size: once, few, many, or a class if the clone is expanded.

TRBV5-1,-,15,TRBD1,TRBJ2-1,TGCGCCAGCAGCCAAGGACAGGGGGCGAGGAATGAGCAGTTCTTC,CASSQGQGARNEQFF
TRBV3-1/TRBV3-2,-,14,TRBD1,TRBJ2-7,TGTGCCAGCAGCCAATGGGGACAGAACGACGAGCAGTACTTC,CASSQWGQNDEQYF
TRBV7-9,-,13,TRBD2,TRBJ2-7,TGTGCCAGCACCCCGTCGTACGGGGGGGAGCAGTACTTC,CASTPSYGGEQYF
TRBV9,-,15,TRBD1,TRBJ1-2,TGTGCCAGCAGCCCCACGACAGGGCTTGGCTATGGCTACACCTTC,CASSPTTGLGYGYTF
TRBV2,once,17,TRBD2,TRBJ2-5,TGTGCCAGCAGTGAAGCCAGGACTAGCGGCGATAAAGAGACCCAGTACTTC,CASSEARTSGDKETQYF
TRBV21-1,few,17,-,TRBJ1-1,TGTGCCAGCAGCAAAGACAAGTCAGGGGGGTGGGACACTGAAGCTTTCTTT,CASSKDKSGGWDTEAFF
TRBV19,-,16,TRBD1,TRBJ1-2,TGTGCCAGTAGTATAGACACAGGGGGAAAATCCGATGGCTACACCTTC,CASSIDTGGKSDGYTF
TRBV10-3,-,18,-,TRBJ1-1,TGTGCCATCAGTGATTCGGTACAGACAGGAAGGGGGTACACTGAAGCTTTCTTT,CAISDSVQTGRGYTEAFF
TRBV5-5,-,16,TRBD1,TRBJ1-4,TGTGCCAGCAGCTGGGGGACAGGGGTTCGGAGTGAAAAACTGTTTTTT,CASSWGTGVRSEKLFF
TRBV9,-,11,-,TRBJ1-6,TGTGCCAGCAGTCGTAATTCACCCCTCCACTTT,CASSRNSPLHF
TRBV7-8,-,15,-,TRBJ2-7,TGTGCCAGCAGCAATACCGGGACTTATCCCAACGAGCAGTACTTC,CASSNTGTYPNEQYF
TRBV7-3,-,15,TRBD1,TRBJ1-2,TGTGCCAGCAGCCCAGGTGGAGGGGGCACCTATGGCTACACCTTC,CASSPGGGGTYGYTF
TRBV6-5,few,14,TRBD1,TRBJ2-7,TGTGCCAGCAACAGGGACAGGGGGCGGTACGAGCAGTACTTC,CASNRDRGRYEQYF
TRBV28,-,15,-,TRBJ2-3,TGTGCCAGCAGCCCTCCGGGGGTCACGGGAGATACGCAGTATTTT,CASSPPGVTGDTQYF
TRBV3-1/TRBV3-2,-,14,-,TRBJ2-5,TGTGCCAGCAGCCAGACCGGCGGGCAAGAGACCCAGTACTTC,CASSQTGGQETQYF
TRBV6-5,-,14,-,TRBJ1-5,TGTGCCAGCGCGTCGGTCGGAGGCAATCAGCCCCAGCATTTT,CASASVGGNQPQHF
TRBV3-1/TRBV3-2,-,17,-,TRBJ2-1,TGTGCCAGCAGCCAAGATTTGTCGGGGGGCCGGGACAATGAGCAGTTCTTC,CASSQDLSGGRDNEQFF
TRBV6-1,-,17,TRBD2,TRBJ2-7,TGTGCCAGCAGTGCCGTTGGACTAGCGGGGGGGGTGTACGAGCAGTACTTC,CASSAVGLAGGVYEQYF
TRBV9,-,15,-,TRBJ2-3,TGTGCCAGCAGCGTAGGGTCCCTGGCAACAGATACGCAGTATTTT,CASSVGSLATDTQYF
TRBV3-1/TRBV3-2,-,17,TRBD1,TRBJ1-4,TGTGCCAGCAGCCAAGGTGACAGGGGTAGGGCTAATGAAAAACTGTTTTTT,CASSQGDRGRANEKLFF
TRBV5-1,-,14,-,TRBJ1-5,TGCGCCAGCAGCGAGGGGGTCGGCAATCAGCCCCAGCATTTT,CASSEGVGNQPQHF
TRBV4-1,-,15,TRBD1,TRBJ1-1,TGCGCCAGCAGCCTGAGGCAGGGGGTCGGCACTGAAGCTTTCTTT,CASSLRQGVGTEAFF
TRBV9,-,16,-,TRBJ1-1,TGTGCCAGCAGCGGCGGGACTTCACTAAGGAACACTGAAGCTTTCTTT,CASSGGTSLRNTEAFF
TRBV30,-,13,TRBD1,TRBJ1-3,TGTGCCTGGACAGGGGGCTCTGGAAACACCATATATTTT,CAWTGGSGNTIYF
TRBV6-6,-,15,-,TRBJ2-7,TGTGCCAGCACCTTTTACGGCAGGGCCGGCTACGAGCAGTACTTC,CASTFYGRAGYEQYF
TRBV3-1/TRBV3-2,few,14,TRBD1,TRBJ2-4,TGTGCCAGCAGCATCCGACAGGGGGTGGACATTCAGTACTTC,CASSIRQGVDIQYF
TRBV2,-,15,TRBD1,TRBJ1-2,TGTGCCAGCAGTCCCAGGGGACAGGGGGCGGATGGCTACACCTTC,CASSPRGQGADGYTF
TRBV19,-,15,TRBD1,TRBJ1-4,TGTGCCAGTAGTCCGTGGGGACAGGGAGATGAAAAACTGTTTTTT,CASSPWGQGDEKLFF
TRBV3-1/TRBV3-2,-,17,TRBD1,TRBJ1-6,TGTGCCAGCAGCCTCCCAGACAGGGGGCGCGGTAATTCACCCCTCCACTTT,CASSLPDRGRGNSPLHF